Given below is one T cell receptor (beta chain) in context. This clonotype has just a few counts. Its antigen remains undetermined. The input lacks base qualities; no much larger clone sits a single base away. The data derive from a study of T-cell memory formation after mild COVID-19 (dated by TCRdb to the early 2020s). The study in broad terms: TCR sequence clusters from the two donors were largely donor specific. Longitudinal TCRalpha and TCRbeta repertoire sequencing tracked T-cell clones expanding and contracting after mild COVID-19 in a couple of donors. Two young, previously healthy adult volunteers, one female and one male, were included in the cohort. Findings and caveats that apply to the study as a whole: Some responding clones were detected in pre-infection memory, suggesting pre-existing cross-reactive memory T cells joined the SARS-CoV-2 response. Clones contracting from day 15 to 85 had balanced CD4/CD8 phenotypes, while a second wave expanding from day 15 to 37 was biased towards CD4+. Contracting CD4+ clones were found mainly in CM and EM memory subsets, while CD8+ clones were enriched in EMRA. The study covered only a couple of mild cases, and larger cohorts including severe cases with pre-infection samples were considered necessary. SARS-CoV-2 specificity of the second-wave clones peaking on day 37 was not confirmed.

The sample was run on an Illumina NovaSeq 6000. cDNA libraries for TCRalpha and TCRbeta were prepared by 5'RACE using constant-segment primers, with sample barcodes and unique molecular identifiers added. Trizol reagent was used to extract RNA from every sample. Library amplification was performed in two PCR steps, and a second sample barcode and Illumina TruSeq adapters were introduced in the second step. The libraries were sequenced on an Illumina NovaSeq using 2 x 150 bp paired-end reads. As for how the authors treated the data: The reads were demultiplexed and collapsed into UMI-guided consensus sequences using migec v1.2.7. Using mixcr v2.1.11, the UMI consensuses were aligned to TRA and TRB V and J templates and assembled into clonotypes. A clonotype was counted as expanded or contracted only when both edgeR and NoisET called the clonotype significant, with the noise models trained on biological replicates. For edgeR calls, a false discovery rate-adjusted p below 0.01 and a log2 fold-change threshold of 1 were applied. As an exploratory analysis of dynamics, max-normalized trajectories of the 1000 most abundant clonotypes were examined by PCA with hierarchical clustering. Separately sequenced CD4+ and CD8+ repertoires were used to assign the CD4 or CD8 phenotype of responding clones. Using fastp at Q25 and MiXCR, TCRdb reprocessed the public reads and kept productive beta chains. CDR3 protein duplicates are merged, each entry listing the most common genes and DNA. The V and J calls were determined by TCRdb, not by the authors. This sample holds hundreds of thousands of distinct CDR3 sequences; about a sixth were observed only once. In total, the top ten clones hold 22% of the sample.

Ficoll-Paque density gradient centrifugation was the method used to isolate PBMCs. The CDR3 measures 15 amino acids from cysteine to phenylalanine. Only the CDR3 part of the read is kept: 45 bases, read in frame from the first base. The germline V gene specifies LGHNA as CDR1 and YSLEER as CDR2. V ends up 0 bases short and J 3 bases short, with an unmatched junction base count of 2. The origin of this receptor is a man younger than 30 who had mild COVID-19 (a few samples of this study predate the infection). The sample titles of this study are shuffled in the database, so cell type and time point are left out; the donor was told from shared clones. The material sequenced was PBMCs or a T cell subset sorted from them (not recorded which). The receptor chain draws on TRBV4-3 and TRBJ2-7; a stretch of 10 junction bases matches TRBD2. In nucleotides, the sequence is TGCGCCAGCAGCCAAGATCAGCGGGGGGGCTACGAGCAGTACTTC. This sequence encodes CASSQDQRGGYEQYF.